This TCR beta chain derives from a study of response to subunit inactivated influenza vaccine. This CDR3 spans 17 amino acids. The V gene's germline CDR1 is LGHDT and CDR2 YNNKEL (reference sequence). V gave up 8 bases and J gave up 3 bases, with 25 bases separating them. From the RT-PCR reads, TCRdb called clonotypes with MiXCR, one entry per CDR3 protein. The table includes roughly 630,000 distinct CDR3 sequences, less than 15% detected once. The receptor was isolated from a man between 50 and 59 years old who received an inactivated influenza vaccine. The sequences come from PBMCs from blood, collected roughly 2 weeks before vaccination. This chain uses TRBV3-1 with TRBJ2-5; D is possibly TRBD1 (7 bases). Here the CDR3 reads CASLEEAGGIGKETQYF. The DNA of the CDR3 is TGTGCCAGCCTCGAGGAGGCAGGGGGGATAGGAAAAGAGACCCAGTACTTC.